This paragraph reports one TCR beta chain. The sample is drawn from a study of shared clonotypes between healthy human individuals. Ten immunoSEQ deep assay plates were used to sequence unsorted PBMC DNA. The repertoire was sequenced with immunoSEQ multiplex PCR; TCRdb's copy has only in-frame clones and lacks some. The table lists about half a million clones, 65% to 85% of them singletons, with over 9.5% in the top ten. Sequenced sample: PBMCs. The clonotype comes from a woman between 35 and 50 years old in good health. Some clones in this sample may be carry-over from other donors' samples.

The DNA of the CDR3 is TGTGCCAGCAGCCGCCAACAGGGGGAGACCCAGTACTTC. Amino acids: CASSRQQGETQYF. The chain combines TRBV21-1 with TRBJ2-5; the listed D gene, TRBD1, was not tested against the DNA. TRBV21-1 is a pseudogene segment. This CDR3 spans 13 amino acids.